The clone carrying this TCR beta chain came up once. The data were taken from a study of cytomegalovirus exposure and HLA in healthy donors. The PCR was carried out with 60 Vbeta primers and 13 Jbeta primers. In the authors' workflow: It was a later analysis that counted roughly 80 million unique TCR beta chains, of which about 10 million were shared. Repertoires were generated with immunoSEQ multiplex PCR, while TCRdb's copy carries only in-frame clones and drops some. The DNA gave D and trimming, while V, J and clone size come from that table. The table records some 150,000 clones, 80% to 85% of them present only once. The TCR comes from a female donor in good health and CMV-seronegative. Specimen: PBMCs.

The CDR3 region is CASSLKDRQETQYF. The CDR3 region has the DNA TGTGCCAGCAGCTTAAAGGACAGACAAGAGACCCAGTACTTC. The J gene is TRBJ2-5, the V gene TRBV13, with D possibly TRBD1 on 6 matching bases. The CDR3 sequence is 14 residues long. V shed 2 bases and J shed 2 bases, with 9 bases lying between them. Germline CDR1 is PRHDT and CDR2 is FYEKMQ (reference sequence).